This T cell receptor (beta chain) was sequenced in a study of human T cells and chemical hapten exposure. About the study: The study lasted 20 to 25 weeks, and patients were dosed weekly with diphenylcyclopropenone on the scalp throughout.

Time point reported: patch test 2, 6 weeks after DPC sensitization. The treatment: therapeutic diphenylcyclopropenone sensitization with weekly scalp DPC. The library tagged each cDNA molecule with unique molecular identifiers. Original analysis: Ranging from about 20,000 to 750,000, TCR counts per sample had a median value of about 96,000. TCRdb reprocessed the RACE reads via MiXCR and lists one record per CDR3 protein. TCRdb, not the original authors, processed these V and J calls. This table has around 360,000 distinct CDR3 sequences, about 6.9% appearing once. The germline CDR1 and CDR2 sequences are MNHEY and SVGEGT. The CDR3 has 12 residues. V dropped 8 bases and J dropped 6 bases, with 12 bases sitting between them.

Specimen: whole blood, collected in connection with sensitization to the hapten diphenylcyclopropenone (DPC). This clonotype was sampled from a woman between 18 and 29 years old with alopecia areata. Some clones in this sample may be carry-over from other donors' samples. The V gene is TRBV6-2 or TRBV6-3, the J gene TRBJ2-3; D may correspond to TRBD1 or TRBD2 (5 bases each). The CDR3 loop is CASGASSDTQYF. As DNA, the CDR3 is TGTGCCAGCGGGGCTAGCTCCGATACGCAGTATTTT.